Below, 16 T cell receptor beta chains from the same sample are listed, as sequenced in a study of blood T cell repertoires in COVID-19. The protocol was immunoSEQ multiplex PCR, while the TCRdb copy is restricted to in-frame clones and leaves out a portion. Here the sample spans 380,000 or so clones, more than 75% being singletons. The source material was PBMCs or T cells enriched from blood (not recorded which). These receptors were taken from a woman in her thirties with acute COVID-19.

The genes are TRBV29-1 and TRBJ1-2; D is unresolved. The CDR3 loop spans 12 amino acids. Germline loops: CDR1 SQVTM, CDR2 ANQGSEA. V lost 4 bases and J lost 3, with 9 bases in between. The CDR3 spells CSVGGGYYGYTF. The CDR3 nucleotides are TGCAGCGTTGGTGGCGGATACTATGGCTACACCTTC.

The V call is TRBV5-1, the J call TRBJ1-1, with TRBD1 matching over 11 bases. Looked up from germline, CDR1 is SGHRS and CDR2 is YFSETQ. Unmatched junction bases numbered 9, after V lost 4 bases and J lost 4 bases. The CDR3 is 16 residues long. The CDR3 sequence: CASSPRTGGLGTEAFF. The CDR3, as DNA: TGCGCCAGCAGCCCGCGGACAGGGGGCCTGGGCACTGAAGCTTTCTTT.

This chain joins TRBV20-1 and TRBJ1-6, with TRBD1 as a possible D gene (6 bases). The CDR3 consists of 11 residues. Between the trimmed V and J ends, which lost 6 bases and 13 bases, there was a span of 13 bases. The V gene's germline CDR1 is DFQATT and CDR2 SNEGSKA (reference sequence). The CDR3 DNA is TGCAGTGCAAGGGGTGGGGGCCCCCTCCACTTT. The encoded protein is CSARGGGPLHF.

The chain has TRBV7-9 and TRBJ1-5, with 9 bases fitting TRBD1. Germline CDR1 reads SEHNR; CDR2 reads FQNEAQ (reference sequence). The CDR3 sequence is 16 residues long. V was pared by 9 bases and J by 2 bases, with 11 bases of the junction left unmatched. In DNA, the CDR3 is TGTGCCAGAAATCGGACAGGGGTTTTAGGCAATCAGCCCCAGCATTTT. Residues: CARNRTGVLGNQPQHF.

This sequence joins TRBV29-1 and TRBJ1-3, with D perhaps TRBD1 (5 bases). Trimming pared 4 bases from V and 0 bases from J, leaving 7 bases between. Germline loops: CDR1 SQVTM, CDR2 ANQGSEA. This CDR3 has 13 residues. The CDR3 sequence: CSVVGGSGNTIYF. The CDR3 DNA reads TGCAGCGTTGTGGGGGGCTCTGGAAACACCATATATTTT.

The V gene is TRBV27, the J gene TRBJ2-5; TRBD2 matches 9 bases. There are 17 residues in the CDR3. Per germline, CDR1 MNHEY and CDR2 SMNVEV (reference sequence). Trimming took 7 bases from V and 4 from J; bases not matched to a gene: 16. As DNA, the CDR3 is TGTGCCAGCACCAAATACAGGGCGGGGGGGCTTGGAGAGACCCAGTACTTC. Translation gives CASTKYRAGGLGETQYF.

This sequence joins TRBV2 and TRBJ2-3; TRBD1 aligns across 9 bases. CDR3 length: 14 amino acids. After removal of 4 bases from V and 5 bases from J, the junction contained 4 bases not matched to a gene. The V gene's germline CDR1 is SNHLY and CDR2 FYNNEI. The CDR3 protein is CASSVGTGLDTQYF. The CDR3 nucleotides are TGTGCCAGCAGTGTCGGGACAGGGCTAGATACGCAGTATTTT.

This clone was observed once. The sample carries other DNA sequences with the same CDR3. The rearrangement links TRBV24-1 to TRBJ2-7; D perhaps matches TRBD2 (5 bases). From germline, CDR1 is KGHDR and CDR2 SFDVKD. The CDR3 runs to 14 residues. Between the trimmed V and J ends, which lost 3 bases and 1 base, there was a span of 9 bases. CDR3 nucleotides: TGTGCCACCAGTGATCCCGGGGTTTCCTACGAGCAGTACTTC. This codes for CATSDPGVSYEQYF.

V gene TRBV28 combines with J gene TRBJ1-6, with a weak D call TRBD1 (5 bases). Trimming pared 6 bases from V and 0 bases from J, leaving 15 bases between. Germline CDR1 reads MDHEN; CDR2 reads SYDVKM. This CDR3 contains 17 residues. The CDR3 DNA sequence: TGTGCCAGCAGCCAGAGGGAGGGGTTCTCCTATAATTCACCCCTCCACTTT. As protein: CASSQREGFSYNSPLHF.

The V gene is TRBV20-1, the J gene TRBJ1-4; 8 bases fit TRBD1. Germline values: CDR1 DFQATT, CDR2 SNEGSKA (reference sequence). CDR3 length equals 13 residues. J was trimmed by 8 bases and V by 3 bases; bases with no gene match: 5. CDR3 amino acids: CSASMTGAEKLFF. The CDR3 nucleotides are TGCAGTGCTAGTATGACAGGGGCCGAAAAACTGTTTTTT.

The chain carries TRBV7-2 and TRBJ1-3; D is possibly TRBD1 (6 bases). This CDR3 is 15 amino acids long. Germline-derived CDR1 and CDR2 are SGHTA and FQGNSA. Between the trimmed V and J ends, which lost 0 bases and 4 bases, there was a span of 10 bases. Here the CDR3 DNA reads TGTGCCAGCAGCTTAGCGTCAGGGGCAGGAAACACCATATATTTT. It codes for CASSLASGAGNTIYF.

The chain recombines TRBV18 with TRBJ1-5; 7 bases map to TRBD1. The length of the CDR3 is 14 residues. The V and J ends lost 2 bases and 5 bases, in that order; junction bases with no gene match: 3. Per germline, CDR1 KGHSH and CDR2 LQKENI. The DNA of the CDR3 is TGTGCCAGCTCACCAGGGACAGCCCATCAGCCCCAGCATTTT. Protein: CASSPGTAHQPQHF.

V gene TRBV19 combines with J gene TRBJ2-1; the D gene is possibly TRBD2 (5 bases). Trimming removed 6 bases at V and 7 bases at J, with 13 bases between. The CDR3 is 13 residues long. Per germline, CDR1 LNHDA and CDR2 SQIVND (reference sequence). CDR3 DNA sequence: TGTGCCAGTAGACATGCAGTAGCGAATGAGCAGTTCTTC. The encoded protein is CASRHAVANEQFF.

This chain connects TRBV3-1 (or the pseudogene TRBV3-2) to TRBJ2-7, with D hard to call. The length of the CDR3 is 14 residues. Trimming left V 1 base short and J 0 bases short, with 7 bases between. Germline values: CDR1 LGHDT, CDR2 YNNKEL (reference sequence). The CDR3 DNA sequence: TGTGCCAGCAGCCAAGCCCTCAGCTCCTACGAGCAGTACTTC. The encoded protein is CASSQALSSYEQYF.

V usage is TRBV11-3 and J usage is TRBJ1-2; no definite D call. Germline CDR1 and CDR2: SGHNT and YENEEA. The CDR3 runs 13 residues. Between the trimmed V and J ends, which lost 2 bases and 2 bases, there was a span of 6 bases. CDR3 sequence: CASSLPGNYGYTF. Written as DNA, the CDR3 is TGTGCCAGCAGCTTACCGGGGAACTATGGCTACACCTTC.

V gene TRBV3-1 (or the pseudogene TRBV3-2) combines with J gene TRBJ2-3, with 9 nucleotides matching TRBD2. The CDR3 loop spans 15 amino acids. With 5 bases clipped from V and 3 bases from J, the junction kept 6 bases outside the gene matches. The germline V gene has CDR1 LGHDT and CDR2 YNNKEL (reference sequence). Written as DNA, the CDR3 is TGTGCCAGCAGCGGTCTAGCGGGGCCGACAGATACGCAGTATTTT. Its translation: CASSGLAGPTDTQYF.